Following are 18 T cell receptor beta chains from one sample sequenced in a study of T cell clones after liver transplantation (dated by TCRdb to between 2019 and 2020). The intended sense of this specimen's time point label: pre-transplant. Receptor libraries were prepared by the immunoSEQ multiplex PCR assay. What TCRdb holds here is the immuneACCESS table cut down to in-frame rearrangements. Part of the clones is not present; checked against another copy, under half of the missing clones reflect an unresolved V gene, and the others are unexplained. Recorded for this sample are about 7,900 clones; 75% to 85% of them occurred a single time. Approximately 40% of the sample comes from the top ten. The material sequenced was CD8+ T cells from blood, taken before liver transplant. These receptors were obtained from a human donor who received a liver transplant.

J is TRBJ1-3 and V is TRBV5-8, with no clear D. Germline assignment: CDR1 SGHTS and CDR2 YDEGEE. V lost 4 bases, J lost 4 bases, and 12 bases lay in between. CDR3 length: 14 amino acids. The CDR3 loop is CASSVVGSGNTIYF. In DNA, the CDR3 is TGTGCCAGCAGCGTCGTGGGGAGCGGAAACACCATATATTTT.

This clone was counted a single time. This chain joins TRBV6-1 and TRBJ1-1, with TRBD1 as a possible D gene (5 bases). This CDR3 region has 14 residues. The germline V gene has CDR1 MNHNS and CDR2 SASEGT. Trimming stripped 5 bases from V and 1 base from J, with 11 bases between. The CDR3 nucleotides read TGTGCCAGCAGTCTTCCTACAGGGAACACTGAAGCTTTCTTT. Encoded protein: CASSLPTGNTEAFF.

The rearrangement links TRBV20-1 to TRBJ2-7, with D possibly matching TRBD1 (7 bases). Trimming cost V 6 bases and J 6 bases, with 12 bases left between them. This CDR3 comprises 11 residues. Germline-derived CDR1 and CDR2 are DFQATT and SNEGSKA (reference sequence). The CDR3 bases are TGCAGTGCAAATCAGGGGGGCGAGCAGTACTTC. Its protein is CSANQGGEQYF.

The chain has TRBV9 and TRBJ2-7, with D possibly matching TRBD2 (5 bases). Germline lookup yields CDR1 SGDLS and CDR2 YYNGEE. This CDR3 comprises 14 residues. With 0 bases removed from V and 0 bases from J, the gap between germline ends came to 7 bases. CDR3 DNA: TGTGCCAGCAGCGTAGAAGGGAGCTCCTACGAGCAGTACTTC. Translation gives CASSVEGSSYEQYF.

The V call is TRBV4-1, the J call TRBJ2-7, with D tentatively TRBD1 (7 bases). The V and J ends lost 4 bases and 0 bases respectively, with 13 bases between them. Germline CDR1 is MGHRA and CDR2 is YSYEKL. This CDR3 spans 15 amino acids. DNA of the CDR3: TGCGCCAGCAGCCGAGGCGGGACAGCCTCCTACGAGCAGTACTTC. This codes for CASSRGGTASYEQYF.

V usage is TRBV28 and J usage is TRBJ1-6; the match to TRBD1 covers 7 bases. This CDR3 is 15 amino acids long. With V trimmed by 2 bases and J by 8 bases, 6 bases remained unmatched. CDR1 and CDR2 (germline): MDHEN, SYDVKM. The CDR3 sequence: CASSLNPGTDSPLHF. DNA for the CDR3: TGTGCCAGCAGTTTAAACCCCGGGACAGATTCACCCCTCCACTTT.

The chain combines TRBV13 with TRBJ2-5; TRBD1 matches 7 bases. CDR3 length equals 14 residues. CDR1 and CDR2 from the germline V gene are PRHDT and FYEKMQ (reference sequence). J was trimmed by 5 bases and V by 4 bases; bases with no gene match: 7. CDR3 in amino acids: CASSSLTGEETQYF. CDR3 in DNA: TGTGCCAGCAGCTCCCTAACAGGGGAGGAGACCCAGTACTTC. The variable domain in full, completed from reference TRBV13 and TRBJ2-5, reads AAGVIQSPRHLIKEKRETATLKCYPIPRHDTVYWYQQGPGQDPQFLISFYEKMQSDKGSIPDRFSAQQFSDYHSELNMSSLELGDSALYFCASSSLTGEETQYFGPGTRLLVL.

The gene calls are TRBV9 and TRBJ1-1; no clear D. Germline loops: CDR1 SGDLS, CDR2 YYNGEE. V was trimmed by 3 bases and J by 1 base, leaving 13 bases between them. There are 15 residues in the CDR3. CDR3 sequence (DNA): TGTGCCAGCAGCGGATTGCAGGCCCCGAACACTGAAGCTTTCTTT. It codes for CASSGLQAPNTEAFF.

This chain uses TRBV7-9 with TRBJ1-6; D gene uncertain. Per the germline V gene, CDR1 is SEHNR and CDR2 is FQNEAQ (reference sequence). Trimming removed 1 base from V and 5 bases from J, with 6 bases in between. This CDR3 is built from 14 residues. The CDR3 nucleotides read TGTGCCAGCAGCTTAGACAGCAATAATTCACCCCTCCACTTT. This sequence encodes CASSLDSNNSPLHF.

The chain is built from TRBV18 and TRBJ2-5, with D perhaps TRBD1 (7 bases). V was cut by 2 bases and J by 5 bases, with 12 bases left in between. The CDR3 has 14 amino acids. Germline CDR1 reads KGHSH; CDR2 reads LQKENI. CDR3 DNA: TGTGCCAGCTCACCAGACAGGGCGGGGGAGACCCAGTACTTC. Encoded protein: CASSPDRAGETQYF.

This rearrangement joins TRBV21-1 to TRBJ2-7; the table calls TRBD2, which could not be checked here. TRBV21-1 is recorded as a pseudogene. The CDR3 is 15 residues long. The CDR3 loop is CASSKGKARPYEQYF. CDR3 coding DNA: TGTGCCAGCAGCAAAGGAAAAGCACGCCCCTACGAGCAGTACTTC.

This clone was found a few times. The CDR3 bases are TGTGCCAGCAGTTTATCCCGGGGGGAATCCTACGAGCAGTACTTC. It translates to CASSLSRGESYEQYF. V gene TRBV28 combines with J gene TRBJ2-7; the match to TRBD2 covers 7 bases. Trimming took 1 base from V and 1 from J; bases not matched to a gene: 4. CDR1 is MDHEN, CDR2 SYDVKM, per germline. The CDR3 covers 15 residues. Full variable domain (rest looked up from reference TRBV28 and TRBJ2-7): DVKVTQSSRYLVKRTGEKVFLECVQDMDHENMFWYRQDPGLGLRLIYFSYDVKMKEKGDIPEGYSVSREKKERFSLILESASTNQTSMYLCASSLSRGESYEQYFGPGTRLTVT.

The J gene is TRBJ1-2, the V gene TRBV27; 7 bases match TRBD1. This CDR3 has 13 amino acids. CDR1 is MNHEY, CDR2 SMNVEV, per germline (reference sequence). V trimming: 3 bases; J trimming: 6 bases; junction bases outside the gene matches: 4. In DNA form, the CDR3 reads TGTGCCAGCAGTTTCGGGACAGCCCATGGCTACACCTTC. Residues: CASSFGTAHGYTF.

The chain has TRBV4-1 and TRBJ2-7, with D perhaps matching TRBD2 (7 bases). The CDR3 has 15 amino acids. From germline, CDR1 is MGHRA and CDR2 YSYEKL. Trimming cost V 4 bases and J 6 bases, with 19 bases left between them. For the CDR3, the DNA is TGCGCCAGCAGCCTCGGGGGAGGGGGATCGTCCGAGCAGTACTTC. It encodes CASSLGGGGSSEQYF.

The rearrangement uses TRBV5-1 and TRBJ1-2; possibly TRBD1 for D (6 bases). The CDR3 has 13 amino acids. V was pared by 0 bases and J by 5 bases, with 8 bases between. Germline CDR1 is SGHRS and CDR2 is YFSETQ. The chain's CDR3 is CASSLGDIYGYTF. CDR3 nucleotides: TGCGCCAGCAGCTTGGGGGACATATATGGCTACACCTTC.

CDR3 DNA: TGTGCCAGCAGTGAAGCGGAACAGAACTCCTACGAGCAGTACTTC. Residues: CASSEAEQNSYEQYF. This sequence joins TRBV6-1 and TRBJ2-7; no definite D call. Germline assignment: CDR1 MNHNS and CDR2 SASEGT. CDR3 length: 15 residues. The V end lost 0 bases, the J end lost 0 bases, and 9 bases lay between the germline ends.

V usage is TRBV5-1 and J usage is TRBJ2-1, with TRBD2 matching 8 bases. Germline loops: CDR1 SGHRS, CDR2 YFSETQ. The CDR3 is 13 residues long. The trim removed 7 bases at V and 2 bases at J, leaving 2 bases unmatched. The CDR3 bases are TGCGCCAGCCGACTAGCGACCTACAATGAGCAGTTCTTC. Amino acid sequence: CASRLATYNEQFF.

This chain joins TRBV19 and TRBJ2-5, with 8 nucleotides matching TRBD1. The CDR3 is made up of 12 amino acids. Per the germline V gene, CDR1 is LNHDA and CDR2 is SQIVND (reference sequence). Trimming cost V 7 bases and J 4 bases; bases outside gene matches: 2. The CDR3 DNA is TGTGCCAGTAACGACAGGGGAGAGACCCAGTACTTC. It is translated as CASNDRGETQYF.